Below, one T cell receptor (beta chain) is given with its context. This clonotype was seen ten or more times. Its recognized antigen is unknown. Base qualities are not at hand, and no much larger clone is one base apart. The sample's time point label, in plain terms: newly diagnosed GD, antithyroid drugs for less than 3 months. For both TCR sequencing and RNA sequencing, RNA was extracted from PBMCs using TRIzol. The diagnosis of Graves' disease followed American Thyroid Association guidelines. Recruitment of patients was carried out at an endocrinology department in Xi'an, China. From each patient, 7.5 to 10 milliliters of peripheral blood was collected into an EDTA anticoagulant tube. Ficoll Paque Plus density gradient separation was used to isolate PBMCs, and no additional T cell sorting was done. An Agilent 2100 Bioanalyzer and agarose gel were used to check RNA quality, while a NanoDrop 2000 measured RNA concentration.

This specimen comes from a study of regulatory T cells in long-lasting Graves disease (dated by TCRdb to about 2021). At the level of the whole study: Antithyroid drugs had been taken for less than 3 months by newly diagnosed Graves' disease patients. Patients with persistent Graves' disease were compared with patients with newly diagnosed Graves' disease using TCR sequencing and RNA sequencing of peripheral blood. The study was conducted in China and was registered as a clinical trial. A total of 33 samples were covered by TCR sequencing, comprising approximately 13 persistent and around 20 newly diagnosed Graves' disease patients. The investigation overall reported the following: The small sample size was acknowledged by the authors as a limitation that may reduce accuracy. Lower TCR Shannon entropy and fewer highly expanded clones were observed in persistent Graves' disease patients than in newly diagnosed patients, which suggested clonal expansion. A larger number of public clonotypes was shared among persistent patients (about 2,700) than among newly diagnosed patients (around 970). Persistent disease showed preferential use of TRBV28, TRBJ1-2 and TRBJ2-5, whereas newly diagnosed disease favored TRBV20-1 and TRBJ2-1. Peripheral blood alone was examined, since thyroid tissue, which constituted the primary lesion, could not be accessed. Only the TCR beta chain was sequenced and analyzed.

Receptors were amplified or captured by multiplex PCR. The run used an Illumina HiSeq 4000. TCR beta libraries were built with iRepertoire HTBI primers and Arm-PCR amplification of CDR3 regions. PCR products were gel purified before sequencing. As for how the authors treated the data: Gene usage analysis of CDR3 amino acid clonotypes relied on the 62 TRBV and 15 or so TRBJ segments identified across samples. COPE and FqMerger were used to merge filtered high-quality paired reads into contigs. BLAST was used to align contigs to the IMGT TRBV, TRBD and TRBJ reference genes, and CDR3 was defined following IMGT. Clonotypes above 0.1% frequency were classified as highly expanded clones. Repertoire diversity was measured by Shannon entropy, and V-J evenness by the Gini coefficient. A clonotype found in more than one individual was treated as public. TCRdb ran its own pipeline on the public reads, namely fastp trimming at Q25 and MiXCR clone calling, and kept in-frame beta chains. Every CDR3 protein is listed once, alongside the most common genes and DNA of its rows. These V and J calls originate from TCRdb's pipeline instead of the authors' own analysis. The sample records 370,000 or so distinct CDR3 sequences, about a sixth of which are singletons. 20% to 25% of the sample is taken by the ten largest.

The CDR3 numbers 14 residues from cysteine through phenylalanine. Solely the CDR3 DNA is kept, with 42 bases framed from the first base. V lost 6 bases and J lost 2 bases; the stretch between them is 10 bases long. CDR1 SGHTA and CDR2 FQGNSA are derived from the germline V gene. A further study also used this sample, focusing on T cells in Graves' hyperthyroidism and ophthalmopathy. As that second study puts it: Stable Graves' hyperthyroidism was defined as the absence of progression to ophthalmopathy over 18 months of follow-up. The hyperthyroidism patients were between 18 and 65 years old and newly diagnosed, with a disease duration of less than 2 months. Patients with uncontrolled infections, other autoimmune diseases, pregnancy or lactation were excluded. Diagnoses were established on the basis of clinical symptoms, serum thyroxine and TRAb, thyroid ultrasound, and orbital computed tomography. For the first round of RT-PCR on the TCR CDR3, the HTBI primer set was used together with the Qiagen OneStep RT-PCR kit. Blood samples also contained most of the expanded thyroid clonotypes (frequency above 0.001), which suggests that blood repertoires may reflect thyroid immune responses. Ophthalmopathy was separated from stable hyperthyroidism by a 13 V-J signature model, with 85% to 90% sensitivity and 81% to 82% specificity obtained in cross-validation and 80%/75% obtained in testing. In validation, progression to ophthalmopathy was predicted by the model with roughly 71% sensitivity and 72.22% specificity, a median of around 5.9 months before onset. To identify distinguishing TCR V-J signatures, a discovery cohort of 90 to 100 patients was used, comprising 43 with Graves' ophthalmopathy and some 60 with stable Graves' hyperthyroidism. Whether ophthalmopathy could be predicted prospectively was tested in an independent validation cohort made up of under 20 hyperthyroidism patients plus 17 patients who later progressed to ophthalmopathy. The approximately 100 discovery patients were divided at random into training and test sets in a 7:3 ratio. Thyroid tissue and blood T-cell repertoires from roughly six Graves' hyperthyroidism patients were also compared in the study. After blood sampling, hyperthyroidism patients were treated with methimazole at a starting dose of 30 mg daily, and ophthalmopathy patients were treated with high-dose intravenous methylprednisolone. Libraries were constructed in a second round of multiplex PCR, after which size selection and purification were carried out. The libraries were sequenced on an Illumina HiSeq2000 using paired-end 100 bp reads. SOAPnuke was used to process the raw data, with reads discarded if the reads contained adapters or uncalled bases, had a mean Phred below 15, or lacked an exact constant-primer or identifier match. COPE v1.2.5 was used to merge the high-quality paired reads, and each unique nucleotide sequence was defined as a clonotype. Clonotypes were aligned to IMGT TRBV, TRBD and TRBJ reference segments using MiTCR v1.1. Analysis was restricted to V-J combinations with a frequency above 0.0001, which covered about 99% of repertoires. A TCS score was defined as the ratio of F50 (clonal expansion) to E x V (chaos), with BLOSUM62-based TCRdist applied between CDR3 peptides within each V-J. Welch's t-statistics and random forest reduced fewer than 600 V-J features to under 15, which were used in a naive Bayes classifier (R e1071). No statistical method was used to set the sample size in advance, and investigators knew the group allocation. The paper reports TCR Vbeta CDR3 sequencing of approximately 130 peripheral blood samples: some 41 ophthalmopathy, roughly 74 hyperthyroidism and 17 progressor patients.

The chain employs TRBV7-2 and TRBJ2-2, with no confidently assigned D gene. Sequenced material: peripheral blood mononuclear cells (PBMCs), taken at new diagnosis, from a patient treated with antithyroid drugs. The receptor was isolated from a woman between 18 and 30 years old with Graves disease. Donor details come from another sample of the same person, matched by shared clones. The DNA sequence is TGTGCCAGCAGGCTAGGGTCCAACACCGGGGAGCTGTTTTTT. Translated, it gives CASRLGSNTGELFF.